Each of the 20 T cell receptor beta chains below was sequenced from the same sample in a study of regulatory T cells in long-lasting Graves disease. Researchers made TCR beta libraries by using iRepertoire HTBI primers and running Arm-PCR on CDR3 regions. TCRdb re-called the multiplex PCR reads with MiXCR, one entry per CDR3 protein. The table includes 600,000 to 850,000 distinct CDR3 sequences, 25% to 35% detected once. The time point here: persistent/refractory GD, antithyroid drugs over 5 years with positive TRAb. PBMC-extracted RNA yielded the TCR library. The specimen was peripheral blood mononuclear cells (PBMCs), collected when the disease was refractory, from a patient treated with antithyroid drugs. These receptors all stem from a female donor with Graves disease.

The sample holds one count of this clonotype. The chain uses TRBV19 and TRBJ2-7; no clear D gene. Germline V gene data show CDR1 as LNHDA and CDR2 as SQIVND (reference sequence). The CDR3 covers 15 residues. V gave up 3 bases and J gave up 3 bases, with 15 bases separating them. The CDR3 protein is CASSIGLAIVYEQYF. The CDR3 coding sequence is TGTGCCAGTAGTATCGGCCTTGCAATTGTCTACGAGCAGTACTTC. Together with reference TRBV19 and TRBJ2-7, the CDR3 gives the full variable domain: DGGITQSPKYLFRKEGQNVTLSCEQNLNHDAMYWYRQDPGQGLRLIYYSQIVNDFQKGDIAEGYSVSREKKESFPLTVTSAQKNPTAFYLCASSIGLAIVYEQYFGPGTRLTVT.

The chain is built from TRBV6-5 and TRBJ1-5; the D gene is possibly TRBD1 (6 bases). Trimming left V 0 bases short and J 1 base short, with 10 bases between. Germline V gene data show CDR1 as MNHEY and CDR2 as SVGAGI. This CDR3 is built from 16 residues. CDR3 amino acids: CASSYSGRGSNQPQHF. CDR3 coding DNA: TGTGCCAGCAGTTACTCGGGCAGGGGCAGCAATCAGCCCCAGCATTTT.

Note on this clonotype: One base away lies a much larger clone, so this may be a sequencing read error. This chain connects TRBV20-1 to TRBJ1-6, with D uncertain. Germline V gives CDR1 DFQATT, CDR2 SNEGSKA (reference sequence). CDR3 length: 15 residues. The ends were cut back, 5 bases at V and 5 bases at J, with 16 bases in the middle. The CDR3 is CSAGDGGSDNSPLHF. The CDR3 nucleotides are TGCAGTGCTGGCGACGGAGGGTCGGATAATTCACCCCTCCACTTT.

The genes are TRBV28 and TRBJ2-2, with D unclear. Trimming left V 10 bases short and J 3 bases short, with 18 bases between. CDR3 length equals 15 residues. From germline, CDR1 is MDHEN and CDR2 SYDVKM. This CDR3 is CATTPPAVDTGELFF. In DNA, the CDR3 is TGTGCCACCACGCCCCCGGCAGTGGACACCGGGGAGCTGTTTTTT.

V usage is TRBV7-9 and J usage is TRBJ2-5; weak D call: TRBD1 (5 bases). The DNA end favors TRBJ2-1, so the J call may be wrong. The length of the CDR3 is 14 residues. Germline V CDR1 and CDR2: SEHNR, FQNEAQ (reference sequence). CDR3 amino acids: CASSPGLVDHEQFF. CDR3 nucleotide sequence: TGTGCCAGCAGCCCAGGGCTGGTGGACCATGAGCAGTTCTTC.

This clonotype was observed a few times. The genes are TRBV5-1 and TRBJ2-2, with 11 bases that match TRBD2. Germline CDR1 and CDR2: SGHRS and YFSETQ. Trimming at V came to 4 bases and at J to 5 bases, leaving 7 bases not matched to a gene. The length of the CDR3 is 16 residues. CDR3 nucleotides: TGCGCCAGCAGCCAAACTAGCGGGAGCGGAACCGGGGAGCTGTTTTTT. Translation: CASSQTSGSGTGELFF. Supplemented by reference TRBV5-1 and TRBJ2-2, the full variable domain reads KAGVTQTPRYLIKTRGQQVTLSCSPISGHRSVSWYQQTPGQGLQFLFEYFSETQRNKGNFPGRFSGRQFSNSRSEMNVSTLELGDSALYLCASSQTSGSGTGELFFGEGSRLTVL.

This clonotype was detected a few times. The CDR3 protein is CASRSLAAKYYEQYF. For the CDR3, the DNA is TGTGCCAGCAGATCATTAGCGGCGAAATACTACGAGCAGTACTTC. The rearrangement links TRBV28 to TRBJ2-7; D possibly corresponds to TRBD2 (6 bases). Between the trimmed V and J ends, which lost 6 bases and 3 bases, there was a span of 18 bases. Germline CDR1 reads MDHEN; CDR2 reads SYDVKM. This CDR3 contains 15 residues.

In this sample, this clonotype turned up many times. The genes are TRBV7-2 and TRBJ1-1; perhaps TRBD1 as D (5 bases). Germline V CDR1 and CDR2: SGHTA, FQGNSA. Between the trimmed V and J ends, which lost 4 bases and 1 base, there was a span of 10 bases. This CDR3 spans 14 amino acids. CDR3 protein: CASSSGLQNTEAFF. CDR3 DNA: TGTGCCAGCAGCTCGGGACTTCAGAACACTGAAGCTTTCTTT.

The V gene is TRBV20-1, the J gene TRBJ1-1, with 11 bases lining up with TRBD1. V lost 6 bases to trimming and J lost 5 bases; unmatched junction nucleotides: 11. The CDR3 loop spans 15 amino acids. Germline loops: CDR1 DFQATT, CDR2 SNEGSKA (reference sequence). The CDR3 DNA reads TGCAGTGCAACCCGGGACAGGGGGGTGGAAACTGAAGCTTTCTTT. Protein: CSATRDRGVETEAFF.

The sample holds a few counts of this clonotype. The gene calls are TRBV19 and TRBJ2-7, with D perhaps matching TRBD1 (6 bases). The germline CDR1 and CDR2 sequences are LNHDA and SQIVND (reference sequence). The CDR3 sequence is 16 residues long. Trimming left V 3 bases short and J 1 base short, with 16 bases between. The CDR3 nucleotides are TGTGCCAGTAGTATCACACTGGGGGCGATTTCCTACGAGCAGTACTTC. Amino acid sequence: CASSITLGAISYEQYF.

This clonotype showed up many times. This chain joins TRBV6-1 and TRBJ1-2; TRBD1 might be the D (5 bases). This CDR3 has 14 amino acids. Trimming took 2 bases from V and 8 from J, leaving 15 bases between them. Germline V CDR1 and CDR2: MNHNS, SASEGT. Here the CDR3 reads CASSEPGNLRGYTF. The DNA of the CDR3 is TGTGCCAGCAGTGAACCAGGGAATTTACGCGGCTACACCTTC.

The chain employs TRBV6-1 and TRBJ1-2; perhaps TRBD1 as D (6 bases). V dropped 7 bases and J dropped 2 bases, with 14 bases sitting between them. The CDR3 is 14 amino acids. CDR1 and CDR2 from the germline V gene are MNHNS and SASEGT. The chain's CDR3 is CASTLGTGNYGYTF. CDR3 nucleotide sequence: TGTGCCAGCACTCTGGGCACAGGGAACTATGGCTACACCTTC.

The rearrangement links TRBV28 to TRBJ1-5, with D uncertain. This CDR3 is 15 amino acids long. In germline, CDR1 is MDHEN, CDR2 SYDVKM. V shed 3 bases and J shed 2 bases, with 11 bases lying between them. The CDR3 coding sequence is TGTGCCAGCAGTTTTTTAGGCCAGGGCAATCAGCCCCAGCATTTT. Translated, it gives CASSFLGQGNQPQHF.

The J gene is TRBJ2-5, the V gene TRBV27; the D gene is possibly TRBD1 (5 bases). Gene TRBJ2-4 matches the end of the DNA better, so the J call may be wrong. Germline V gives CDR1 MNHEY, CDR2 SMNVEV (reference sequence). This CDR3 is 16 amino acids long. The CDR3 loop reads CASSLLAGSAKNIQYF. CDR3 DNA: TGTGCCAGCAGTTTATTGGCAGGGTCGGCCAAAAACATTCAGTACTTC.

This clonotype was counted ten times or more. The gene calls are TRBV6-1 and TRBJ2-5; 8 nucleotides match TRBD1. This CDR3 is 13 amino acids long. CDR1 is MNHNS, CDR2 SASEGT, per germline. J gave up 4 bases and V 6 bases, and 4 bases lay outside the gene matches. For the CDR3, the DNA is TGTGCCAGCAGCGGACAGGGTTTAGAGACCCAGTACTTC. It translates to CASSGQGLETQYF.

The V call is TRBV19, the J call TRBJ1-1, with D possibly matching TRBD1 (5 bases). The V gene lost 4 bases and the J gene lost 5 bases, with 17 bases spanning the gap. Germline V lookup: CDR1 LNHDA, CDR2 SQIVND (reference sequence). CDR3 length equals 15 residues. The chain's CDR3 is CASSTEPSGATEAFF. The CDR3 bases are TGTGCCAGTAGTACCGAACCGTCCGGGGCAACTGAAGCTTTCTTT.

J is TRBJ2-7 and V is TRBV11-2; no reliable D call. Germline V gene sequence: CDR1 SGHAT, CDR2 FQNNGV. V lost 7 bases, J lost 5 bases, and 12 bases lay in between. The CDR3 loop spans 12 amino acids. This CDR3 is CASTPYGNEQYF. The CDR3 DNA is TGTGCCAGCACCCCTTATGGTAACGAGCAGTACTTC. The variable domain in full, completed from reference TRBV11-2 and TRBJ2-7, reads EAGVAQSPRYKIIEKRQSVAFWCNPISGHATLYWYQQILGQGPKLLIQFQNNGVVDDSQLPKDRFSAERLKGVDSTLKIQPAKLEDSAVYLCASTPYGNEQYFGPGTRLTVT.

This clonotype was counted many times. The chain carries TRBV28 and TRBJ1-2; possibly TRBD1 for D (5 bases). Germline CDR1 is MDHEN and CDR2 is SYDVKM. The CDR3 extends over 14 amino acids. The germline V and J ends were trimmed by 3 bases and 4 bases, with 12 bases remaining between them. CDR3 region: CASSLRGTSYGYTF. CDR3 nucleotide sequence: TGTGCCAGCAGTTTGCGGGGGACCTCCTATGGCTACACCTTC.

This clonotype was recorded many times. The chain uses TRBV12-3 or TRBV12-4 and TRBJ1-1; possible D gene TRBD1, 5 bases. This CDR3 is 15 amino acids long. V lost 6 bases and J lost 0, with 14 bases in between. CDR3 coding DNA: TGTGCCAGCAGCCTGGAGGCAGGGATGAACACTGAAGCTTTCTTT. Residues: CASSLEAGMNTEAFF.

The chain combines TRBV24-1 with TRBJ2-6; either TRBD1 or TRBD2 may fit D (5 bases each). This CDR3 has 16 residues. V was pared by 7 bases and J by 0 bases, with 12 bases between. The germline V gene encodes CDR1 KGHDR and CDR2 SFDVKD. The CDR3 DNA is TGTGCCACCAGCGGGACGGGGAACTCTGGGGCCAACGTCCTGACTTTC. It translates to CATSGTGNSGANVLTF.